This T cell receptor (beta chain) was captured by sequencing in a study of metastatic and nonmetastatic thyroid tumors. Notes on the study in general: For both blood and tumor, malignant thyroid tumors reportedly showed significantly higher TCR beta diversity than benign nodules did.

Details on this clone: As yet, its antigen is unknown.

Authors' processing steps: A classifier of distant metastasis in papillary thyroid cancer was built from CDR3 differences (across clinicopathological groups). TCRdb re-analyzed the PCR reads through MiXCR. The V and J calls here are based on TCRdb, not the publication. The data show roughly 12,000 clones, under 35% seen once. All patients were untreated before thyroid surgery. The TCR was taken from a female donor with papillary thyroid cancer or a benign thyroid nodule (not recorded which). Some clones in this sample may be carry-over from other donors' samples. The source material was tumor tissue.

The CDR3 here is CATSVPNYGYTF. CDR3 nucleotide sequence: TGTGCCACCTCGGTCCCTAACTATGGCTACACCTTC. The gene calls are TRBV28 and TRBJ1-2; D uncertain. The CDR3 consists of 12 residues. Germline V gene lookup returns CDR1 MDHEN and CDR2 SYDVKM. V lost 10 bases and J lost 0, with 9 bases in between.